This TCR beta chain was profiled in a study of T cell clones after liver transplantation (dated by TCRdb to the late 2010s). Background on the whole study: Samples were obtained from ITN030ST, a randomized trial in which withdrawal of immunosuppression was attempted within 2 years of liver transplantation. After a pre-transplant mixed lymphocyte reaction, TCRbeta sequencing was used to pinpoint donor-reactive T cell clones, which were subsequently tracked in post-transplant blood. Third party-reactive TCRbeta sequences from pre-transplant MLRs were also identified as an antigen-independent comparator for donor-reactive sequences. Three of the eight recipients were HCV-positive; the others were transplanted for non-autoimmune, non-viral indications. Subjects received no induction therapy and standard immunosuppression until randomization at 12-24 months post-transplant. Tolerance was defined as complete withdrawal of immunosuppression for at least one year without a rise in liver enzymes beyond twice the upper limit of normal. Blood samples were collected pre-transplant, pre-randomization before withdrawal, and post-randomization after either complete withdrawal or failed withdrawal. The studied cohort comprised 8 liver transplant recipients, 3 classified as tolerant and 5 as non-tolerant. Here is what the overall study found, with its caveats: Low numbers of available donor cells limited the measurable donor-reactive repertoire in a couple of subjects. In most of the 8 subjects, circulating donor-reactive CD4 TCRbeta sequences decreased significantly after transplant, regardless of tolerance or HCV status. The decline in donor-reactive sequences exceeded the decline in third party-reactive sequences, suggesting partial antigen-specific deletion that was unrelated to withdrawal success. When repertoire turnover was taken into account, detection of donor-reactive sequences was significantly reduced in 7 of 8 subjects for CD4 and in 8 of 8 subjects for CD8. Since no allograft tissue specimens were available, donor-reactive T cells may have migrated into the graft instead of being deleted. Because of small, heterogeneous patient numbers and non-standardized post-transplant time points, the conclusions were only preliminary.

Frozen genomic DNA underwent high-throughput TCRbeta CDR3 sequencing by immunoSEQ, including PCR amplification, mapping, bias correction and internal controls. The authors' pipeline ran thus. Productive rearrangements were kept, and unique TCRbeta sequences were defined by CDR3 nucleotide sequence plus V and J gene. For classification of a sequence as donor-reactive, at least 5-fold expansion in CFSE-low cells relative to unstimulated pre-transplant cells and a frequency of at least 0.01% were required. Minimum frequency thresholds were set for each subject based on the unstimulated sample with the lowest template count, ensuring at least 90% detection power. Repertoire turnover was measured by Jensen-Shannon divergence between the top 1000 TCRbeta sequences post- and pre-transplant. Changes in detection of donor-reactive sequences were tested with two-sided Fisher's exact tests. The table comes from immuneACCESS by way of TCRdb, which keeps in-frame sequences with V and J called. Part of the clones is missing from these tables; in studies checked, under half for an unresolved V gene and the rest for unknown reasons. For V, J and clone size, that table is used; D and trimming come from the DNA. The sample table lists tens of thousands of clones, roughly nine tenths of them with a count of one. The top ten clones comprise 2% to 3% of the sample.

What the time point label conveys for this sample: pre-transplant. Thawed unstimulated PBMCs were stained for CD3, CD4 and CD8 and FACS-sorted into CD3+CD4+ and CD3+CD8+ populations. All 8 studied subjects were randomized to withdrawal of immunosuppression. The Qiagen DNeasy Blood and Tissue Kit was used for genomic DNA isolation. Of note for this clone: The specificity of this receptor is unknown. Within one base of it there is no much larger clone, and no base qualities were kept.

This sample comprised CD4+ T cells from blood, obtained before liver transplant. The sequence was obtained from a human donor who received a liver transplant.

The CDR3 sequence is CASRGYSNQPQHF. The nucleotide sequence reads as follows: TGTGCCAGCCGGGGGTATAGCAATCAGCCCCAGCATTTT. In this chain, TRBV6-5 is recombined with TRBJ1-5; TRBD1 is possibly the D segment (5 matching bases). At the junction V is shortened by 8 bases and J by 0 bases, with 8 bases in between. Including cysteine and phenylalanine, the CDR3 has 13 amino acids. The entry retains the CDR3 DNA only, 39 bases that are in frame from base 1. Based on the germline V gene, the CDR1 and CDR2 sequences are MNHEY and SVGAGI.